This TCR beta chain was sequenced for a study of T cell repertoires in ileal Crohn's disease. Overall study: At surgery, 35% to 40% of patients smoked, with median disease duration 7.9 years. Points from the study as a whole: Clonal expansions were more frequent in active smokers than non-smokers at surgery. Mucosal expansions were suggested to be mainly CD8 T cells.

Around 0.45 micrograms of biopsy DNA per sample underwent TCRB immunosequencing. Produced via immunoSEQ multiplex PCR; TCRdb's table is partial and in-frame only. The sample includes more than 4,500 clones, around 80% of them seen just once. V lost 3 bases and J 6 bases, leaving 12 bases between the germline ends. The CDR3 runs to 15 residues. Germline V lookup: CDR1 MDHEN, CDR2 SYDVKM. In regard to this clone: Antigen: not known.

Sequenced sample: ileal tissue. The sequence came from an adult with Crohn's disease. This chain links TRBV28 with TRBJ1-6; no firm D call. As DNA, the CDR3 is TGTGCCAGCAGTTTTCCCGGTCGGTTTAATTCACCCCTCCACTTT. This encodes CASSFPGRFNSPLHF.